This T cell receptor (beta chain) appears in the sequencing data of a study of cytomegalovirus exposure and HLA in healthy donors. As for the study in general: Among several hundred genotyped donors, 80% to 90% fell in the Caucasian-associated ancestry cluster.

Amplification used 60 Vbeta primers and 13 Jbeta primers. Repertoires were generated with immunoSEQ multiplex PCR, while TCRdb's copy carries only in-frame clones and drops some. The sample data list 70,000 to 75,000 clones. The CDR3 has 15 amino acids. V shed 6 bases, J shed 5 bases, and the junction held 10 bases outside the gene matches. CDR1 MDHEN and CDR2 SYDVKM come from the germline V gene. The chain joins TRBV28 to TRBJ2-3; TRBD1 matches at 8 bases. Material for sequencing was PBMCs. The receptor was derived from a female donor in good health and CMV-seropositive. The CDR3 protein is CASSLPGGVVDTQYF. CDR3 in DNA: TGTGCCAGCAGCTTGCCAGGGGGCGTCGTAGATACGCAGTATTTT.